This passage covers 14 T cell receptor beta chains from one sample sequenced in a study of blood T cell repertoires in COVID-19. Only in-frame clones appear in the TCRdb table, and some are missing; sequencing was by immunoSEQ multiplex PCR. The sample carries 250,000 to 300,000 clones, approximately 85% recorded once. Sequenced material: PBMCs or T cells enriched from blood (not recorded which). The origin of the receptors is a woman between 25 and 40 years old who had recovered from COVID-19.

In its sample, this clone was seen a few times. V gene TRBV5-6 combines with J gene TRBJ2-1, with 7 bases aligning to TRBD1. The germline CDR1 and CDR2 sequences are SGHDT and YYEEEE. The CDR3 extends over 16 amino acids. The J segment lost 7 bases and the V segment lost 0 bases, leaving 10 bases of the junction unmatched. Written as DNA, the CDR3 is TGTGCCAGCAGCTTGGACAGGGGCCCTGATGGGAATGAGCAGTTCTTC. This codes for CASSLDRGPDGNEQFF.

The CDR3 coding sequence is TGTGCCAGCAGCTTGGCCGGGACAGAAATAAATTCACCCCTCCACTTT. It is translated as CASSLAGTEINSPLHF. This chain links TRBV5-6 with TRBJ1-6, with 7 bases lining up with TRBD1. J was trimmed by 7 bases and V by 0 bases; bases with no gene match: 7. The CDR3 has 16 amino acids. The germline V gene has CDR1 SGHDT and CDR2 YYEEEE.

The chain carries TRBV4-1 and TRBJ1-5; a possible D gene is TRBD1 (5 bases). Trimming shortened V by 1 base and J by 0 bases, and 13 bases separated the two germline ends. Germline CDR1 MGHRA, CDR2 YSYEKL. The CDR3 has 17 residues. The CDR3 DNA follows: TGCGCCAGCAGCCAAGGCGAAGGGAGGGGTAGCAATCAGCCCCAGCATTTT. Encoded protein: CASSQGEGRGSNQPQHF.

The chain combines TRBV6-6 with TRBJ1-2; TRBD1 might be the D (5 bases). V lost 5 bases and J 0 bases, leaving 13 bases between the germline ends. The CDR3 runs 15 residues. Germline V gene lookup returns CDR1 MNHNY and CDR2 SVGAGI (reference sequence). The CDR3 loop is CASSERRATNYGYTF. In nucleotides, the CDR3 is TGTGCCAGCAGTGAGCGCAGGGCTACTAACTATGGCTACACCTTC.

The rearrangement joins TRBV4-3 to TRBJ2-3, with 9 bases fitting TRBD2. CDR3 length equals 20 residues. Germline trimming cut 0 bases from V and 3 bases from J; bases unmatched to any gene: 16. Germline lookup yields CDR1 LGHNA and CDR2 YSLEER. The CDR3 nucleotides read TGCGCCAGCAGCCAAGACCAGCCCCCTTTAGCGGGGGTAGTGACAGATACGCAGTATTTT. Translating gives CASSQDQPPLAGVVTDTQYF.

This clone was detected once. The chain links TRBV5-4 to TRBJ1-1, with D perhaps TRBD1 (6 bases). This CDR3 is 15 amino acids long. Between the trimmed V and J ends, which lost 1 base and 3 bases, there was a span of 13 bases. Germline CDR1 is SGHNT and CDR2 is YYREEE (reference sequence). CDR3 residues: CASSLPGAGDTEAFF. CDR3 DNA: TGTGCCAGCAGCTTGCCAGGGGCAGGGGACACTGAAGCTTTCTTT.

This clone has more than one count but fewer than ten. In DNA form, the CDR3 reads TGTGCCAGCAGGGCCGGGACAGGGAATGGCTACACCTTC. Translating gives CASRAGTGNGYTF. The rearrangement joins TRBV2 to TRBJ1-2; the match to TRBD1 covers 9 bases. The CDR3 runs to 13 residues. CDR1 is SNHLY, CDR2 FYNNEI, per germline. Trimming at V came to 6 bases and at J to 6 bases, leaving 5 bases not matched to a gene.

This chain connects TRBV3-1 (or the pseudogene TRBV3-2) to TRBJ2-4; 9 bases match TRBD2. The germline V gene encodes CDR1 LGHDT and CDR2 YNNKEL (reference sequence). V was clipped by 0 bases and J by 2 bases; unmatched bases: 8. The CDR3 runs to 18 residues. This chain's CDR3 is CASSQDAIAGVTKNIQYF. CDR3 in DNA: TGTGCCAGCAGCCAAGACGCTATAGCGGGAGTTACCAAAAACATTCAGTACTTC.

This clone was seen just once. This chain joins TRBV2 and TRBJ2-2, with TRBD1 as a possible D gene (6 bases). Per the germline V gene, CDR1 is SNHLY and CDR2 is FYNNEI. The CDR3 loop spans 16 amino acids. V lost 3 bases and J 4 bases, leaving 15 bases between the germline ends. The CDR3 spells CASSENRVQVTGELFF. DNA for the CDR3: TGTGCCAGCAGTGAGAACAGGGTACAGGTCACCGGGGAGCTGTTTTTT. The full variable domain, with the rest looked up from reference TRBV2 and TRBJ2-2, is EPEVTQTPSHQVTQMGQEVILRCVPISNHLYFYWYRQILGQKVEFLVSFYNNEISEKSEIFDDQFSVERPDGSNFTLKIRSTKLEDSAMYFCASSENRVQVTGELFFGEGSRLTVL.

The V and J genes are TRBV11-2 and TRBJ1-6; 9 bases align to TRBD1. Germline trimming cut 5 bases from V and 3 bases from J; bases unmatched to any gene: 8. This CDR3 comprises 17 residues. Per germline, CDR1 SGHAT and CDR2 FQNNGV. CDR3 protein: CASSPRTGENYNSPLHF. The CDR3 DNA reads as TGTGCCAGCAGCCCCCGGACAGGGGAAAACTATAATTCACCCCTCCACTTT.

The V call is TRBV28, the J call TRBJ1-4, with D possibly TRBD1 on 5 matching bases. CDR1 and CDR2 from the germline V gene are MDHEN and SYDVKM. V was shortened by 4 bases and J by 4 bases, with 13 bases between the two germline ends. The CDR3 is 15 amino acids. The CDR3 sequence: CASSSSGRVNEKLFF. The CDR3 DNA reads TGTGCCAGCAGTTCCTCGGGCAGGGTTAATGAAAAACTGTTTTTT.

V usage is TRBV13 and J usage is TRBJ2-7; perhaps TRBD2 as D (5 bases). The CDR3 extends over 15 amino acids. The V end was cut by 3 bases, the J end by 0 bases, with 12 bases between. Looked up from germline, CDR1 is PRHDT and CDR2 is FYEKMQ (reference sequence). The CDR3 bases are TGTGCCAGCAGCTTGGAGGCGTGGAGCTCCTACGAGCAGTACTTC. This codes for CASSLEAWSSYEQYF.

The CDR3 reads CASSLPGQGRMNTEAFF. The CDR3 DNA is TGTGCCAGTAGTTTACCGGGGCAGGGGAGAATGAACACTGAAGCTTTCTTT. The rearrangement joins TRBV19 to TRBJ1-1, with D possibly TRBD1 on 6 matching bases. Trimming cost V 5 bases and J 0 bases, with 19 bases left between them. Per the germline V gene, CDR1 is LNHDA and CDR2 is SQIVND (reference sequence). The CDR3 is 17 residues long.

The rearrangement links TRBV7-9 to TRBJ2-7; 8 bases match TRBD1. The junction had 4 bases not matched to a gene; V was cut back by 6 bases and J by 0 bases. The CDR3 runs to 14 residues. Germline-derived CDR1 and CDR2 are SEHNR and FQNEAQ (reference sequence). This CDR3 reads CASRGDRNSYEQYF. In nucleotides, the CDR3 is TGTGCCAGCAGGGGGGACAGGAACTCCTACGAGCAGTACTTC.